This entry describes one TCR beta chain. Its target is unknown. This sample stems from a study of shared clonotypes between healthy human individuals. Study details: The plates for each donor numbered three CD4 naive, three CD4 memory, two CD8 naive and one CD8 memory. Whole-study findings and limits: A generally larger estimated richness was seen in naive subsets than in memory subsets. Investigators collected only blood, and repertoires in tissues likely differ.

Method: immunoSEQ multiplex PCR; TCRdb's copy keeps in-frame clones and lacks some. The sample shows roughly 1 million clones, about 80% of them seen only once. CDR3 length: 17 amino acids. The V end was cut by 3 bases, the J end by 4 bases, with 16 bases between. Germline lookup yields CDR1 MGHRA and CDR2 YSYEKL. This receptor was identified in a man aged 18 to 29 in good health. This chain connects TRBV4-1 to TRBJ1-6; D unresolved. What was sequenced was memory CD4+ T cells sorted from blood. Stated subset: CD45RA-negative fraction. The CDR3 region has the DNA TGCGCCAGCAGCCAGATTATGAGCCGAGGGTATAATTCACCCCTCCACTTT. As protein: CASSQIMSRGYNSPLHF.